The source of this T cell receptor beta chain is a study of cytomegalovirus exposure and HLA in healthy donors. Study results and limitations: V- and J-gene trimming in TCR beta was tied to a missense DCLRE1C variant by an analysis performed later. The only immune exposure information that was available was CMV serostatus.

A multiplex PCR was run with 60 Vbeta primers and 13 Jbeta primers. Repertoires were generated with immunoSEQ multiplex PCR, while TCRdb's copy carries only in-frame clones and drops some. This table has some 150,000 clones, more than 65% appearing once. As to this clone: What it binds is unknown.

Per the germline V gene, CDR1 is LNHDA and CDR2 is SQIVND (reference sequence). CDR3 length: 14 amino acids. V gave up 7 bases and J gave up 0 bases, with 10 bases separating them. The rearrangement links TRBV19 to TRBJ2-1; TRBD2 is a possible D gene (6 bases). This clonotype was obtained from a woman aged 50 to 65 in good health and CMV-seronegative. The specimen was PBMCs. The CDR3 is CASNAGRSYNEQFF. DNA of the CDR3: TGTGCCAGTAACGCGGGACGCTCCTACAATGAGCAGTTCTTC.